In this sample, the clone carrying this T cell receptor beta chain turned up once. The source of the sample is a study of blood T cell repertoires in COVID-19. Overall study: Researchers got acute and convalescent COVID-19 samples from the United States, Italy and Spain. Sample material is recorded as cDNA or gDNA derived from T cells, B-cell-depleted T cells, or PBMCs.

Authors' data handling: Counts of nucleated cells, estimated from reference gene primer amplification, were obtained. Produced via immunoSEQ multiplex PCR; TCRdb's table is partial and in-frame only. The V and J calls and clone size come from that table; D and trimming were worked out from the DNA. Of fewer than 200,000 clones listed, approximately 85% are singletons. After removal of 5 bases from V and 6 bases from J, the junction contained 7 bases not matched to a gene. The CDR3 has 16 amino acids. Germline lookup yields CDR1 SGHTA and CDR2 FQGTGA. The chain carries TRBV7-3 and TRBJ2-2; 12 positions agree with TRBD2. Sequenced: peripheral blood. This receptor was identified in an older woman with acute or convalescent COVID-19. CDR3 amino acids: CASSPPSGRASGELFF. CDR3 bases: TGTGCCAGCAGCCCCCCTAGCGGGAGGGCCTCCGGGGAGCTGTTTTTT.